These T cell receptor beta chains were read from a single sample in a study of cytomegalovirus exposure and HLA in healthy donors. Produced via immunoSEQ multiplex PCR; TCRdb's table is partial and in-frame only. Of roughly 200,000 clones listed, roughly 73% were seen once; the top ten hold 2.1%. The material sequenced was PBMCs. The receptors come from a woman in her thirties in good health and CMV-seropositive. Each CDR3 is given with its conserved first and last residue. D genes are given only for firm matches. Clone sizes are given selectively: once, few, many, or a class where the clone is expanded.

D gene: TRBD2; clone size: .; J gene: TRBJ2-1; CDR3 length: 15; V gene: TRBV5-1; CDR3 DNA: TGCGCCAGCACCGTATCCTCTAGCGGTAACAATGAGCAGTTCTTC; CDR3 protein: CASTVSSSGNNEQFF
D gene: .; clone size: .; J gene: TRBJ2-5; CDR3 length: 13; V gene: TRBV6-1; CDR3 DNA: TGTGCCAGCAGCAAGCTTAACTACCCCGAGGGGTACTTC; CDR3 protein: CASSKLNYPEGYF
D gene: TRBD2; clone size: .; J gene: TRBJ2-5; CDR3 length: 17; V gene: TRBV25-1; CDR3 DNA: TGTGCCAGCAGTGAATTGAGGGCTAGCGGGATCGGGGAGACCCAGTACTTC; CDR3 protein: CASSELRASGIGETQYF
D gene: .; clone size: once; J gene: TRBJ1-3; CDR3 length: 13; V gene: TRBV7-9; CDR3 DNA: TGTGCCAGCAGCTTAGGGCATGGAAACACCATATATTTT; CDR3 protein: CASSLGHGNTIYF
D gene: .; clone size: .; J gene: TRBJ2-3; CDR3 length: 15; V gene: TRBV2; CDR3 DNA: TGTGCCAGCACAAAATATACAGGGTACGCAGATACGCAGTATTTT; CDR3 protein: CASTKYTGYADTQYF
D gene: .; clone size: .; J gene: TRBJ2-1; CDR3 length: 15; V gene: TRBV5-1; CDR3 DNA: TGCGCCAGCAGCTTGCCGGGGAGCTCCTACAATGAGCAGTTCTTC; CDR3 protein: CASSLPGSSYNEQFF
D gene: TRBD1; clone size: .; J gene: TRBJ2-5; CDR3 length: 14; V gene: TRBV6-5; CDR3 DNA: TGTGCCAGCAGTTCCGGACAGGGTAGAAAGACCCAGTACTTC; CDR3 protein: CASSSGQGRKTQYF
D gene: .; clone size: once; J gene: TRBJ1-2; CDR3 length: 16; V gene: TRBV7-3; CDR3 DNA: TGTGCCAGCAGCGCGACGCCATCTGGGGGCGCGGGTGGCTACACCTTC; CDR3 protein: CASSATPSGGAGGYTF
D gene: .; clone size: .; J gene: TRBJ2-1; CDR3 length: 13; V gene: TRBV7-2; CDR3 DNA: TGTGCCAGCAGCTTAGGACTCCTAAATGAGCAGTTCTTC; CDR3 protein: CASSLGLLNEQFF
D gene: TRBD2; clone size: .; J gene: TRBJ2-7; CDR3 length: 15; V gene: TRBV19; CDR3 DNA: TGTGCCAGTAGTGTTGGGGGACTAGCGGGAGTCGAGCAGTACTTC; CDR3 protein: CASSVGGLAGVEQYF
D gene: TRBD1; clone size: .; J gene: TRBJ2-7; CDR3 length: 13; V gene: TRBV5-6; CDR3 DNA: TGTGCCAGCAGCTTGGCGACAGGGAGCGAGCAGTACTTC; CDR3 protein: CASSLATGSEQYF
D gene: .; clone size: .; J gene: TRBJ1-5; CDR3 length: 14; V gene: TRBV7-2; CDR3 DNA: TGTGCCAGCAGCCCCAGTCGGAGCAGTCAGCCCCAGCATTTT; CDR3 protein: CASSPSRSSQPQHF
D gene: .; clone size: .; J gene: TRBJ1-5; CDR3 length: 13; V gene: TRBV7-6; CDR3 DNA: TGTGCCAGCAGCTTAGACTGGAGTCAGCCCCAGCATTTT; CDR3 protein: CASSLDWSQPQHF
D gene: .; clone size: .; J gene: TRBJ1-1; CDR3 length: 14; V gene: TRBV5-4; CDR3 DNA: TGTGCCAGCAGCTTGGTAGGGACTGACACTGAAGCTTTCTTT; CDR3 protein: CASSLVGTDTEAFF
D gene: .; clone size: .; J gene: TRBJ2-5; CDR3 length: 15; V gene: TRBV5-1; CDR3 DNA: TGCGCCAGCACCCAGACAGGCCTGAGCCAAGAGACCCAGTACTTC; CDR3 protein: CASTQTGLSQETQYF
D gene: .; clone size: .; J gene: TRBJ1-1; CDR3 length: 15; V gene: TRBV15; CDR3 DNA: TGTGCCACCAGCAGAGATCTTAGGTCAGGGGCCGAAGCTTTCTTT; CDR3 protein: CATSRDLRSGAEAFF
D gene: .; clone size: .; J gene: TRBJ2-3; CDR3 length: 16; V gene: TRBV7-2; CDR3 DNA: TGTGCCAGCAGCCCTCGTTGGGCGGGGCCCACAGATACGCAGTATTTT; CDR3 protein: CASSPRWAGPTDTQYF
D gene: .; clone size: .; J gene: TRBJ2-2; CDR3 length: 15; V gene: TRBV9; CDR3 DNA: TGTGCCAGCAGCGTGTATCAGGGGGGCACCGGGGAGCTGTTTTTT; CDR3 protein: CASSVYQGGTGELFF
D gene: TRBD1; clone size: .; J gene: TRBJ1-5; CDR3 length: 18; V gene: TRBV30; CDR3 DNA: TGTGCCTGGAGTGTAAAGGGGGACAGGGGGATGAGTAATCAGCCCCAGCATTTT; CDR3 protein: CAWSVKGDRGMSNQPQHF
D gene: .; clone size: few; J gene: TRBJ1-1; CDR3 length: 13; V gene: TRBV6-1; CDR3 DNA: TGTGCCAGCCTTAGCCGAAGTAACACTGAAGCTTTCTTT; CDR3 protein: CASLSRSNTEAFF
D gene: .; clone size: .; J gene: TRBJ2-1; CDR3 length: 15; V gene: TRBV5-1; CDR3 DNA: TGCGCCAGCAGCTGGACAGTGAGCTCCTACAATGAGCAGTTCTTC; CDR3 protein: CASSWTVSSYNEQFF
D gene: TRBD2; clone size: .; J gene: TRBJ2-3; CDR3 length: 15; V gene: TRBV5-1; CDR3 DNA: TGCGCCAGCCGCATACTACTAGCGGGCACAGATACGCAGTATTTT; CDR3 protein: CASRILLAGTDTQYF
D gene: TRBD1; clone size: .; J gene: TRBJ1-4; CDR3 length: 16; V gene: TRBV11-2; CDR3 DNA: TGTGCCAGCAGCTTAGATCCACAGGGGGCATACGAAAAACTGTTTTTT; CDR3 protein: CASSLDPQGAYEKLFF
D gene: TRBD2; clone size: .; J gene: TRBJ2-1; CDR3 length: 16; V gene: TRBV6-6; CDR3 DNA: TGTGCCAGCAGCCCCGGTCACAGCGGGAGTTCCCTTACCGGGTTCTTC; CDR3 protein: CASSPGHSGSSLTGFF
D gene: .; clone size: once; J gene: TRBJ2-1; CDR3 length: 16; V gene: TRBV7-6; CDR3 DNA: TGTGCCAGCAGCTTAACTAACGAACCCTCCTACAATGAGCAGTTCTTC; CDR3 protein: CASSLTNEPSYNEQFF
D gene: TRBD2; clone size: once; J gene: TRBJ2-1; CDR3 length: 16; V gene: TRBV5-1; CDR3 DNA: TGCGCCAGCAGCCCCCACACTAGCGATTCCTACAATGAGCAGTTCTTC; CDR3 protein: CASSPHTSDSYNEQFF
D gene: .; clone size: few; J gene: TRBJ2-5; CDR3 length: 16; V gene: TRBV28; CDR3 DNA: TGTGCCAGCAGACCTTATGGGGGGGCTACCCAAGAGACCCAGTACTTC; CDR3 protein: CASRPYGGATQETQYF
D gene: .; clone size: .; J gene: TRBJ1-4; CDR3 length: 15; V gene: TRBV7-2; CDR3 DNA: TGTGCCAGCAGCACCCTGGGAGGGACTAATGAAAAACTGTTTTTT; CDR3 protein: CASSTLGGTNEKLFF